This TCR beta chain derives from a study of neurological immune-mediated disorders. TCRdb re-called the 5' RACE reads with MiXCR, one entry per CDR3 protein. Among tens of thousands of distinct CDR3 sequences listed, roughly 3.6% were seen once. Unsorted libraries were derived from 2 million PBMCs stored at -80 C. Ten or more counts support this clonotype. As yet, its antigen is unknown. Trimming at V came to 11 bases and at J to 6 bases, leaving 9 bases not matched to a gene. CDR3 length: 14 amino acids. Notes on the study in general: For the multiple sclerosis repertoire cluster, an association with any clinical or MRI feature was absent. When the repertoires were grouped phylogenetically, those of 18 of the 34 multiple sclerosis patients came together in a single cluster of related CDR3 sequences, which points to a possible repertoire-level signature.

Material: PBMCs. The chain has TRBV12-3 or TRBV12-4 and TRBJ2-2, with 10 bases identical to TRBD1. The source of this sequence is a man younger than 40 with multiple sclerosis. This chain's CDR3 is CASGDRGLSGELFF. CDR3 coding DNA: TGTGCCTCTGGGGACAGGGGTTTATCCGGGGAGCTGTTTTTT.